The 6 T cell receptor beta chains listed next were all sequenced from one sample in a study of T-cell reconstitution after alpha-beta-depleted transplantation in children. Overall study findings and caveats: Counts and diversity of T cells one year after transplant came mostly from newly produced T cells.

The antigens these receptors bind are not known. Unique molecular identifiers were used in preparing the TCRbeta library. TCRdb processed the PCR reads anew with MiXCR; each CDR3 protein has one entry. The sample lists fewer than 350,000 distinct CDR3 sequences, roughly 7.8% occurring once. This material consisted of peripheral blood, taken 360 days after TCRalphabeta/CD19-depleted stem cell transplant. All receptors come from a female patient aged 2 to 10 who had a stem cell transplant for Fanconi anemia, so the T cells may come from the graft donor.

This clonotype came up a few times. The chain joins TRBV7-6 to TRBJ1-2, with 9 bases that match TRBD1. The CDR3 has 13 amino acids. With 5 bases clipped from V and 9 bases from J, the junction kept 7 bases outside the gene matches. The germline V gene has CDR1 SGHVS and CDR2 FNYEAQ. CDR3: CASSPGTGKSYTF. CDR3 DNA: TGTGCCAGCAGCCCCGGGACAGGGAAGAGCTACACCTTC. The whole variable domain, remainder taken from reference TRBV7-6 and TRBJ1-2, is GAGVSQSPRYKVTKRGQDVALRCDPISGHVSLYWYRQALGQGPEFLTYFNYEAQQDKSGLPNDRFSAERPEGSISTLTIQRTEQRDSAMYRCASSPGTGKSYTFGSGTRLTVV.

This clonotype was counted between two and nine times. V usage is TRBV20-1 and J usage is TRBJ1-1; D is undetermined. In germline, CDR1 is DFQATT, CDR2 SNEGSKA (reference sequence). The V and J ends lost 3 bases and 2 bases respectively, with 16 bases between them. This CDR3 is 15 amino acids long. CDR3: CSASVISGINTEAFF. CDR3 nucleotides: TGCAGTGCTAGTGTGATATCGGGGATTAACACTGAAGCTTTCTTT.

The chain carries TRBV2 and TRBJ2-1; 9 bases are a match to TRBD2. The CDR3 totals 13 residues. V trimming: 7 bases; J trimming: 3 bases; junction bases outside the gene matches: 1. CDR1 and CDR2 (germline): SNHLY, FYNNEI. The CDR3 region has the DNA TGTGCCAGCAAAGCGGGGGGCTACAATGAGCAGTTCTTC. Translation: CASKAGGYNEQFF.

This clonotype was counted ten times or more. The chain couples TRBV25-1 to TRBJ2-1, with 10 bases lining up with TRBD2. In germline, CDR1 is MGHDK, CDR2 SYGVNS. With V trimmed by 4 bases and J by 2 bases, 8 bases remained unmatched. The CDR3 contains 17 residues. The chain's CDR3 is CASSGGLARGAYNEQFF. In DNA form, the CDR3 reads TGTGCCAGCAGTGGGGGACTAGCGAGAGGGGCCTACAATGAGCAGTTCTTC.

This clonotype has at least ten counts. The rearrangement joins TRBV12-3 or TRBV12-4 to TRBJ1-2, with 9 bases aligning to TRBD1. The CDR3 sequence is 14 residues long. V lost 8 bases, J lost 0 bases, and 4 bases stayed unmatched. CDR3: CASRDRETNYGYTF. CDR3 bases: TGTGCCAGCCGGGACAGGGAGACTAACTATGGCTACACCTTC.

In this sample, this clonotype turned up a few times. The J gene is TRBJ1-1, the V gene TRBV9, with 8 bases that match TRBD1. With V trimmed by 2 bases and J by 2 bases, 2 bases remained unmatched. Germline V gene lookup returns CDR1 SGDLS and CDR2 YYNGEE. The CDR3 sequence is 14 residues long. The CDR3 here is CASSVTGVNTEAFF. The CDR3 DNA sequence: TGTGCCAGCAGCGTGACAGGGGTAAACACTGAAGCTTTCTTT.